This T cell receptor beta chain was captured by sequencing in a study of OX40 agonist ivuxolimab in advanced cancers. The V end was cut by 5 bases, the J end by 5 bases, with 4 bases between. Looked up from germline, CDR1 is DFQATT and CDR2 is SNEGSKA (reference sequence). The CDR3 spans 10 residues. This clone has only a few counts. Method: immunoSEQ multiplex PCR; TCRdb's copy keeps in-frame clones and lacks some. The sample yields 85,000 to 100,000 clones, roughly 89% seen once. The specimen comprised CD4+ or CD8+ T cells sorted from blood, sampled in a trial of the OX40 agonist ivuxolimab. V is TRBV20-1 and J is TRBJ1-5; no reliable D call. This TCR derives from an adult with an advanced solid tumor such as melanoma, head and neck, liver or kidney cancer. The CDR3 sequence is CSAQYQPQHF. CDR3 sequence (DNA): TGCAGTGCTCAATATCAGCCCCAGCATTTT.